What follows are 22 T cell receptor beta chains derived from one specimen sequenced in a study of shared clonotypes between healthy human individuals. Sequencing used immunoSEQ multiplex PCR; TCRdb keeps in-frame clones, though not all of them. The table shows around 1,900,000 clones, with just under 95% occurring only once. The naive CD8 subset, CD45RO-negative cells positively selected for CCR7, excluded terminally differentiated effector memory CD45RA+ cells. The sample consisted of naive CD8+ T cells from PBMCs. These receptors were taken from a man younger than 35 in good health. Some clones in this sample may be carry-over from other donors' samples.

This sequence joins TRBV4-3 and TRBJ1-2; D perhaps matches TRBD1 (6 bases). There are 16 residues in the CDR3. From germline, CDR1 is LGHNA and CDR2 YSLEER. V dropped 0 bases and J dropped 8 bases, with 19 bases sitting between them. The CDR3 DNA sequence: TGCGCCAGCAGCCAAGAAGGGGGTCCTGAAACGGGAGGCTACACCTTC. Translated, it gives CASSQEGGPETGGYTF.

This clone showed up just once. This chain links TRBV5-6 with TRBJ1-1, with a weak D call TRBD1 (5 bases). The V end lost 5 bases, the J end lost 3 bases, and 17 bases lay between the germline ends. CDR1 is SGHDT and CDR2 is YYEEEE in the germline V gene. The CDR3 consists of 15 residues. The CDR3 is CASSSYGGDDTEAFF. For the CDR3, the DNA is TGTGCCAGCAGTTCGTACGGGGGTGATGACACTGAAGCTTTCTTT.

This clone was recorded once. The chain is built from TRBV15 and TRBJ2-1; the match to TRBD2 covers 12 bases. Germline trimming cut 0 bases from V and 4 bases from J; bases unmatched to any gene: 1. The germline V gene encodes CDR1 LNHNV and CDR2 YYDKDF (reference sequence). The CDR3 length is 16 residues. CDR3 sequence: CATSREGLAGYNEQFF. CDR3 nucleotide sequence: TGTGCCACCAGCAGAGAGGGACTAGCGGGTTACAATGAGCAGTTCTTC.

This chain uses TRBV6-5 with TRBJ1-3; possibly TRBD1 for D (6 bases). The CDR3 has 16 amino acids. Trimming stripped 6 bases from V and 0 bases from J, with 15 bases between. Germline-derived CDR1 and CDR2 are MNHEY and SVGAGI. The CDR3 region is CASSYMWGLSGNTIYF. The CDR3 bases are TGTGCCAGCAGCTACATGTGGGGGCTCTCTGGAAACACCATATATTTT.

V and J are TRBV28 and TRBJ2-2; D is unresolved. CDR3 length: 15 amino acids. V lost 2 bases, J lost 7 bases, and 14 bases lay in between. CDR1 is MDHEN and CDR2 is SYDVKM in the germline V gene. The DNA for the CDR3 is TGTGCCAGCAGTTTACTTATCCTGGGTAACGGGGAGCTGTTTTTT. This translates into CASSLLILGNGELFF.

The chain carries TRBV29-1 and TRBJ2-7; 8 bases line up with TRBD1. J lost 3 bases, V lost 4 bases, and 5 bases had no gene match. CDR1 and CDR2 from the germline V gene are SQVTM and ANQGSEA. The CDR3 has 13 residues. The CDR3 region is CSVVPGGVYEQYF. For the CDR3, the DNA is TGCAGCGTTGTCCCAGGGGGCGTCTACGAGCAGTACTTC.

This clone appeared a few times. The chain is built from TRBV15 and TRBJ2-7, with D perhaps matching TRBD1 (5 bases). Germline CDR1 and CDR2: LNHNV and YYDKDF (reference sequence). Trimming stripped 3 bases from V and 4 bases from J, with 13 bases between. The CDR3 length is 14 residues. In DNA, the CDR3 is TGTGCCACCAGCAGTACAGGAAGGGGATACGAGCAGTACTTC. Residues: CATSSTGRGYEQYF.

The chain employs TRBV27 and TRBJ2-1; D ambiguous. V gave up 4 bases and J gave up 8 bases, with 12 bases separating them. The CDR3 is 13 amino acids. Germline assignment: CDR1 MNHEY and CDR2 SMNVEV (reference sequence). Here the CDR3 reads CASSYGGLYEQFF. CDR3 coding DNA: TGTGCCAGCAGTTACGGTGGGCTCTATGAGCAGTTCTTC.

This rearrangement joins TRBV7-9 to TRBJ2-3; 10 bases agree with TRBD1. CDR3 length: 17 amino acids. Germline V lookup: CDR1 SEHNR, CDR2 FQNEAQ (reference sequence). J gave up 5 bases and V 6 bases, and 14 bases lay outside the gene matches. The CDR3 region is CASRPPLRTGGGDTQYF. Written as DNA, the CDR3 is TGTGCCAGCAGGCCCCCCCTCAGGACAGGGGGTGGAGATACGCAGTATTTT.

J is TRBJ2-1 and V is TRBV27, with a tentative D call TRBD1 (5 bases). Germline CDR1 is MNHEY and CDR2 is SMNVEV (reference sequence). The CDR3 is 13 residues long. V was clipped by 6 bases and J by 9 bases, with 15 bases between them. The CDR3 reads CASSLGQGGEQFF. DNA of the CDR3: TGTGCCAGCAGCCTCGGGCAGGGTGGTGAGCAGTTCTTC.

The genes are TRBV11-1 and TRBJ2-7; D is tentatively TRBD1 or TRBD2 (6 bases each). V gave up 9 bases and J gave up 2 bases, with 14 bases separating them. This CDR3 region has 13 residues. CDR1 is SGHAT, CDR2 FQDESV, per germline (reference sequence). The chain's CDR3 is CASGGRTTYEQYF. Written as DNA, the CDR3 is TGTGCCAGTGGGGGCAGGACTACCTACGAGCAGTACTTC.

A word on this clone: Other DNA sequences in the same sample also yield this CDR3. CDR3 amino acids: CASSVGGRPYEQYF. The CDR3 nucleotides read TGTGCCAGCAGCGTAGGCGGGAGGCCCTACGAGCAGTACTTC. V usage is TRBV9 and J usage is TRBJ2-7; 8 bases agree with TRBD2. Germline CDR1 is SGDLS and CDR2 is YYNGEE. This CDR3 is built from 14 residues. V was clipped by 0 bases and J by 2 bases; unmatched bases: 1.

The V call is TRBV6-5, the J call TRBJ2-1, with 8 bases lining up with TRBD1. V trimming: 11 bases; J trimming: 8 bases; junction bases outside the gene matches: 11. The CDR3 sequence is 13 residues long. Germline V gene sequence: CDR1 MNHEY, CDR2 SVGAGI. The CDR3: CAGGVDRDYEQFF. The CDR3 DNA is TGTGCCGGCGGGGTGGACAGGGACTATGAGCAGTTCTTC.

The chain recombines TRBV7-9 with TRBJ2-1, with D perhaps TRBD2 (6 bases). CDR3 length: 16 residues. With 6 bases removed from V and 3 bases from J, the gap between germline ends came to 18 bases. From germline, CDR1 is SEHNR and CDR2 FQNEAQ (reference sequence). CDR3 region: CASREPPGLFYNEQFF. CDR3 sequence (DNA): TGTGCCAGCAGGGAACCACCGGGACTTTTCTACAATGAGCAGTTCTTC.

This rearrangement joins TRBV7-9 to TRBJ2-7; D gene uncertain. The ends were cut back, 2 bases at V and 3 bases at J, with 11 bases in the middle. This CDR3 spans 14 amino acids. The germline gives CDR1 SEHNR, CDR2 FQNEAQ (reference sequence). The CDR3 nucleotides read TGTGCCAGCAGCTTAACGCGGCGACACTACGAGCAGTACTTC. Amino acid sequence: CASSLTRRHYEQYF.

V usage is TRBV21-1 and J usage is TRBJ2-7; the D call of TRBD1 is as the table states it, not checked on the DNA. TRBV21-1 is deemed a pseudogene. CDR3 size: 16 residues. The CDR3 nucleotides read TGTGCCAGCAGCAAAGCGGACAGGGGGCGACCCTACGAGCAGTACTTC. Translation: CASSKADRGRPYEQYF.

This clone is a singleton in its sample. J is TRBJ2-1 and V is TRBV11-2, with 12 bases lining up with TRBD2. The CDR3 runs to 16 residues. After removal of 5 bases from V and 5 bases from J, the junction contained 7 bases not matched to a gene. Germline V gives CDR1 SGHAT, CDR2 FQNNGV. CDR3 in amino acids: CASSGRLAGVNNEQFF. The DNA for the CDR3 is TGTGCCAGCAGCGGGCGACTAGCGGGAGTCAACAATGAGCAGTTCTTC.

The J gene is TRBJ2-1, the V gene TRBV19, with 7 bases fitting TRBD1. CDR1 is LNHDA and CDR2 is SQIVND in the germline V gene (reference sequence). The CDR3 length is 16 residues. V trimming: 6 bases; J trimming: 7 bases; junction bases outside the gene matches: 15. Here the CDR3 reads CASSPPPGQSQNEQFF. As DNA, the CDR3 is TGTGCCAGTAGCCCTCCTCCGGGACAGAGCCAGAATGAGCAGTTCTTC. The entire variable domain, with the rest obtained from reference TRBV19 and TRBJ2-1, is as follows: DGGITQSPKYLFRKEGQNVTLSCEQNLNHDAMYWYRQDPGQGLRLIYYSQIVNDFQKGDIAEGYSVSREKKESFPLTVTSAQKNPTAFYLCASSPPPGQSQNEQFFGPGTRLTVL.

The V gene is TRBV7-6, the J gene TRBJ1-3; D uncertain. The ends were cut back, 3 bases at V and 0 bases at J, with 15 bases in the middle. This CDR3 has 17 amino acids. The V gene's germline CDR1 is SGHVS and CDR2 FNYEAQ. Here the CDR3 reads CASSLSAPFISGNTIYF. Here the CDR3 DNA reads TGTGCCAGCAGCTTGTCCGCGCCTTTCATCTCTGGAAACACCATATATTTT.

The J gene is TRBJ2-7, the V gene TRBV9; a weak D match, TRBD1 (6 bases). This CDR3 has 15 residues. Trimming removed 0 bases from V and 5 bases from J, with 15 bases in between. Looked up from germline, CDR1 is SGDLS and CDR2 is YYNGEE. The CDR3 coding sequence is TGTGCCAGCAGCGTAGGAGACAGGCCGGGGAACGAGCAGTACTTC. Protein sequence: CASSVGDRPGNEQYF.

V and J are TRBV27 and TRBJ1-1, with no clear D. The CDR3 consists of 15 residues. The V gene's germline CDR1 is MNHEY and CDR2 SMNVEV (reference sequence). Trimming removed 5 bases from V and 0 bases from J, with 13 bases in between. The CDR3 DNA reads TGTGCCAGCAGTCACCGTGTAGGACTGAACACTGAAGCTTTCTTT. Protein product: CASSHRVGLNTEAFF.

The chain couples TRBV13 to TRBJ2-2, with 7 bases that match TRBD2. V lost 5 bases and J lost 4; bases outside the gene matches: 10. The CDR3 is made up of 16 amino acids. CDR1 PRHDT and CDR2 FYEKMQ come from the germline V gene (reference sequence). The CDR3 coding sequence is TGTGCCAGCAGCCACCTAGCGGCCTTAAGCACCGGGGAGCTGTTTTTT. Translating gives CASSHLAALSTGELFF.